The entry below gives a single T cell receptor (beta chain) sequence along with its context. Its antigen is undetermined. The record originates from a study of identical twins. Template switching, a step in the protocol, added a universal primer site, and cDNA carried unique molecular identifiers. TCRdb re-analysed the 5' RACE reads in MiXCR, keeping a single row per CDR3 protein. The data hold approximately 550,000 distinct CDR3 sequences, with 20% to 25% observed a single time. CDR3 size: 15 residues. V was clipped by 1 base and J by 6 bases, with 15 bases between them. Germline loops: CDR1 SEHNR, CDR2 FQNEAQ (reference sequence). Study-wide results and limits: Models came in too low on out-of-frame TCR alpha sharing in monozygotic twins.

Another study also made use of these data, one on yellow fever vaccine responses in identical twins.

The V gene is TRBV7-9, the J gene TRBJ1-2; D is perhaps TRBD1 (5 bases). The TCR originated in a woman in her late teens or twenties in good health. The sequencing input was CD4+ T cells sorted from blood. CDR3: CASSLDRQGLDGYTF. Here the CDR3 DNA reads TGTGCCAGCAGCTTAGATCGGCAGGGCCTCGATGGCTACACCTTC.